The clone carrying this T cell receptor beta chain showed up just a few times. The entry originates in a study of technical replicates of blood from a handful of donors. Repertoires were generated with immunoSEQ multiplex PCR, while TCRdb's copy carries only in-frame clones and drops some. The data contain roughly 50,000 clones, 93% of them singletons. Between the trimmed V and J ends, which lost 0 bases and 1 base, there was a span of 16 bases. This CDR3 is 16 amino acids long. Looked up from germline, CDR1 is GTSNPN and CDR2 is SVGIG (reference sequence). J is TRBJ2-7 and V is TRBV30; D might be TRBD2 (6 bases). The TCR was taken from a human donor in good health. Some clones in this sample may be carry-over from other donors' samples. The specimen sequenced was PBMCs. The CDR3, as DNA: TGTGCCTGGAGTGTAGGGCAGTGGCGGGGATCCTACGAGCAGTACTTC. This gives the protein CAWSVGQWRGSYEQYF. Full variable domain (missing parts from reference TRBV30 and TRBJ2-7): SQTIHQWPATLVQPVGSPLSLECTVEGTSNPNLYWYRQAAGRGLQLLFYSVGIGQISSEVPQNLSASRPQDRQFILSSKKLLLSDSGFYLCAWSVGQWRGSYEQYFGPGTRLTVT.